Listed below are T cell receptor beta chains from one sample, sequenced in a study of blood T cell repertoires in COVID-19. TCRdb's copy holds only in-frame clones and misses some; the assay was immunoSEQ multiplex PCR. In the table there are about 140,000 clones, under 90% of which are singletons. Sequenced input: peripheral blood. These receptors came from a woman aged 80 or older in a cohort sampled during active or convalescent COVID-19. Each CDR3 is given with its conserved first and last residue. Each record gives: D gene, V gene, J gene, clone size, CDR3 DNA, CDR3 protein. D genes are given only for firm matches. Size tells how often a clone was seen (once, few, many) or the class of an expanded clone, and some rows leave it out.

d_gene: TRBD1; v_gene: TRBV11-2; j_gene: TRBJ1-2; abundance: NA; CDR3nt: TGTGCCAGCAGCTTAGGGACAGGGGGCCCTTTCTATGGCTACACCTTC; CDR3aa: CASSLGTGGPFYGYTF
d_gene: NA; v_gene: TRBV5-1; j_gene: TRBJ1-2; abundance: NA; CDR3nt: TGCGCCAGCAGCGGCGGGAATTCGAACTATGGCTACACCTTC; CDR3aa: CASSGGNSNYGYTF
d_gene: NA; v_gene: TRBV2; j_gene: TRBJ1-2; abundance: NA; CDR3nt: TGTGCCAGCATACAGGTTCCCGCTAACTATGGCTACACCTTC; CDR3aa: CASIQVPANYGYTF
d_gene: TRBD1; v_gene: TRBV3-1/TRBV3-2; j_gene: TRBJ1-1; abundance: once; CDR3nt: TGTGCCAGCAGCCGAGGACAGGCGGGGAAAGCTTTCTTT; CDR3aa: CASSRGQAGKAFF
d_gene: NA; v_gene: TRBV18; j_gene: TRBJ2-5; abundance: NA; CDR3nt: TGTGCCAGCTCACTCGGACAGCAAGAGACCCAGTACTTC; CDR3aa: CASSLGQQETQYF
d_gene: TRBD2; v_gene: TRBV24-1; j_gene: TRBJ2-3; abundance: NA; CDR3nt: TGTGCCACCAGTGATCAAGCGGGGGGGATCACAGATACGCAGTATTTT; CDR3aa: CATSDQAGGITDTQYF
d_gene: NA; v_gene: TRBV9; j_gene: TRBJ2-2; abundance: NA; CDR3nt: TGTGCCAGCAGCGTAGAACGTACGGGAATCGCCGGGGAGCTGTTTTTT; CDR3aa: CASSVERTGIAGELFF
d_gene: TRBD2; v_gene: TRBV4-1; j_gene: TRBJ2-3; abundance: NA; CDR3nt: TGCGCCAGCAGCCAAGGTACTAGCGGGGGGGCCAGCACAGATACGCAGTATTTT; CDR3aa: CASSQGTSGGASTDTQYF
d_gene: NA; v_gene: TRBV18; j_gene: TRBJ1-4; abundance: NA; CDR3nt: TGTGCCAGCTCACCAAGGGGTATAGACAGTTCAACTAATGAAAAACTGTTTTTT; CDR3aa: CASSPRGIDSSTNEKLFF
d_gene: TRBD1; v_gene: TRBV30; j_gene: TRBJ1-2; abundance: NA; CDR3nt: TGTGCCTGGAGTGTACCCAGGGGGGCGAACTATGGCTACACCTTC; CDR3aa: CAWSVPRGANYGYTF
d_gene: TRBD2; v_gene: TRBV11-2; j_gene: TRBJ2-7; abundance: NA; CDR3nt: TGTGCCAGCAGCTTATTCCCTAGCGGGGCTTACGAGCAGTACTTC; CDR3aa: CASSLFPSGAYEQYF
d_gene: TRBD2; v_gene: TRBV4-2; j_gene: TRBJ2-1; abundance: NA; CDR3nt: TGTGCCAGCAGCCAAGCGGGGGGGGTATCTGAGCAGTTCTTC; CDR3aa: CASSQAGGVSEQFF
d_gene: NA; v_gene: TRBV6-5; j_gene: TRBJ2-7; abundance: NA; CDR3nt: TGTGCCAGCATCAACCGGGCCTCAGGGCGGGAGCAGTACTTC; CDR3aa: CASINRASGREQYF
d_gene: TRBD1; v_gene: TRBV19; j_gene: TRBJ1-3; abundance: once; CDR3nt: TGTGCCAGTACCACGGGACAGGCTGGAAACACCATATATTTT; CDR3aa: CASTTGQAGNTIYF
d_gene: TRBD2; v_gene: TRBV6-5; j_gene: TRBJ2-3; abundance: NA; CDR3nt: TGTGCCAGCAGCTCCCTAGCGGGGAACACAGATACGCAGTATTTT; CDR3aa: CASSSLAGNTDTQYF
d_gene: NA; v_gene: TRBV6-5; j_gene: TRBJ1-2; abundance: NA; CDR3nt: TGTGCCAGCAGCCCGGACAGACTCTATGGCTACACCTTC; CDR3aa: CASSPDRLYGYTF